This is a list of T cell receptor beta chains from one sample in a study of T cell repertoires in cytomegalovirus infection. These TCRs are of unknown antigen specificity. TCRdb passed the reads through MiXCR, listing each CDR3 protein once. The sample records approximately 300,000 distinct CDR3 sequences, 25% to 30% being singletons. This material consisted of cultured PBMCs, taken from culture after CMV antigen stimulation. The receptors originated from a human donor in good health (CMV status not recorded). Some clones in this sample may be carry-over from other donors' samples. Each CDR3 is given with its conserved first and last residue. A D gene is named only where the DNA matches it firmly. Only some rows state a clone size, as once, few, many or a class for expanded clones.

CDR3 DNA: TGCAGTGCCCAACGGCAGAGCTCCTACGAGCAGTACTTC
CDR3 protein: CSAQRQSSYEQYF
V gene: TRBV20-1
clone size: -
J gene: TRBJ2-7
D gene: -

CDR3 DNA: TGCAGTGCTAGCGAAGACAGGACATTGGCCAGAACCATAACTCTCTACGAGCAGTACTTC
CDR3 protein: CSASEDRTLARTITLYEQYF
V gene: TRBV20-1
clone size: few
J gene: TRBJ2-7
D gene: -

CDR3 DNA: TGCAGTGCTATCGACAGTTATAATTCACCCCTCCACTTT
CDR3 protein: CSAIDSYNSPLHF
V gene: TRBV20-1
clone size: -
J gene: TRBJ1-6
D gene: -

CDR3 DNA: TGCAGTGCTAGAGAGATCGGAACTGAAGCTTTCTTT
CDR3 protein: CSAREIGTEAFF
V gene: TRBV20-1
clone size: -
J gene: TRBJ1-1
D gene: -

CDR3 DNA: TGTGCCAGCAGCTCTAGGCCGGGCGACGAGCAGTACTTC
CDR3 protein: CASSSRPGDEQYF
V gene: TRBV7-2
clone size: few
J gene: TRBJ2-7
D gene: -

CDR3 DNA: TGTGCCAGCAGTTTTGGGGGCTTCTATAGCAATCAGCCCCAGCATTTT
CDR3 protein: CASSFGGFYSNQPQHF
V gene: TRBV28
clone size: -
J gene: TRBJ1-5
D gene: -

CDR3 DNA: TGTGCCAGCACCTTCCAAAACATTCAGTACTTC
CDR3 protein: CASTFQNIQYF
V gene: TRBV5-6
clone size: few
J gene: TRBJ2-4
D gene: -

CDR3 DNA: TGTGCCAGCAGCCTAGGGGCGGACAGAGTCCCCGGGGAGCTGTTTTTT
CDR3 protein: CASSLGADRVPGELFF
V gene: TRBV5-4
clone size: few
J gene: TRBJ2-2
D gene: -

CDR3 DNA: TGTGCCAGCAGCCCCCTCGCGACAGGATTTAACTATGGCTACACCTTC
CDR3 protein: CASSPLATGFNYGYTF
V gene: TRBV5-4
clone size: -
J gene: TRBJ1-2
D gene: -

CDR3 DNA: TGCAGTGCCCAATGGCGGGACAGCAAAAATAGCAATCAGCCCCAGCATTTT
CDR3 protein: CSAQWRDSKNSNQPQHF
V gene: TRBV20-1
clone size: -
J gene: TRBJ1-5
D gene: TRBD1

CDR3 DNA: TGTGCCAGCAGTAGGCTAGCGGGGGAGTACAATGAGCAGTTCTTC
CDR3 protein: CASSRLAGEYNEQFF
V gene: TRBV6-2/TRBV6-3
clone size: -
J gene: TRBJ2-1
D gene: TRBD2

CDR3 DNA: TGTGCCAGCCGACTTAAGGGCTATGGCTACACCTTC
CDR3 protein: CASRLKGYGYTF
V gene: TRBV6-2/TRBV6-3
clone size: few
J gene: TRBJ1-2
D gene: -

CDR3 DNA: TGTGCCAGCAGCTTAGGGATAGCCAAAAACATTCAGTACTTC
CDR3 protein: CASSLGIAKNIQYF
V gene: TRBV7-2
clone size: -
J gene: TRBJ2-4
D gene: -

CDR3 DNA: TGTGCCAGTAGTACCGGGACAGTCTACTATGGCTACACCTTC
CDR3 protein: CASSTGTVYYGYTF
V gene: TRBV19
clone size: few
J gene: TRBJ1-2
D gene: TRBD1

CDR3 DNA: TGTGCCAGCAGACCCGGGACAGGACCTTCTGGAAACACCATATATTTT
CDR3 protein: CASRPGTGPSGNTIYF
V gene: TRBV7-6
clone size: -
J gene: TRBJ1-3
D gene: TRBD1

CDR3 DNA: TGTGCCAGCAGTTACACAGAAGGAAACACCATATATTTT
CDR3 protein: CASSYTEGNTIYF
V gene: TRBV6-5
clone size: -
J gene: TRBJ1-3
D gene: -

CDR3 DNA: TGTGCCAGCAGGACGGGGGGAGGAGCTGAGCAGTTCTTC
CDR3 protein: CASRTGGGAEQFF
V gene: TRBV6-5
clone size: -
J gene: TRBJ2-1
D gene: TRBD2

CDR3 DNA: TGTGCCAGCAGCTCCACTCAGGGGTTCCGATACGAGCAGTACTTC
CDR3 protein: CASSSTQGFRYEQYF
V gene: TRBV7-2
clone size: many
J gene: TRBJ2-7
D gene: -

CDR3 DNA: TGTGCCAGCAGAATACCGAACGACGAGCAGTACTTC
CDR3 protein: CASRIPNDEQYF
V gene: TRBV6-1
clone size: -
J gene: TRBJ2-7
D gene: -

CDR3 DNA: TGTGCCAGCAGCGTGAACAGGGATCAAGAGACCCAGTACTTC
CDR3 protein: CASSVNRDQETQYF
V gene: TRBV2
clone size: once
J gene: TRBJ2-5
D gene: -

CDR3 DNA: TGTGCCAGCAGGCTTAGACTAGCGGGAGACTCCCCGGGGATTGGATATGAGCAGTTCTTC
CDR3 protein: CASRLRLAGDSPGIGYEQFF
V gene: TRBV6-8
clone size: -
J gene: TRBJ2-1
D gene: TRBD2

CDR3 DNA: TGCGCCAGCAGTGAGTCGAGGACTAGCGGGTTTTACAATGAGCAGTTCTTC
CDR3 protein: CASSESRTSGFYNEQFF
V gene: TRBV10-2
clone size: -
J gene: TRBJ2-1
D gene: TRBD2

CDR3 DNA: TGTGCCAGCAGCTTCAAACCTTATTCCTCTGGGGCCAACGTCCTGACTTTC
CDR3 protein: CASSFKPYSSGANVLTF
V gene: TRBV7-9
clone size: few
J gene: TRBJ2-6
D gene: -

CDR3 DNA: TGTGCCAGCAGTTCCCCCCCTCACCTAGCGGTGGGGCAAGAGACCCAGTACTTC
CDR3 protein: CASSSPPHLAVGQETQYF
V gene: TRBV28
clone size: few
J gene: TRBJ2-5
D gene: TRBD2